The 7 T cell receptor beta chains below all came from one sample that was sequenced in a study of blood T cell repertoires in COVID-19. Produced via immunoSEQ multiplex PCR; TCRdb's table is partial and in-frame only. The sample has about 220,000 clones, about 80% seen once; the top ten hold approximately 1.2%. Sequencing input: PBMCs or T cells enriched from blood (not recorded which). These receptor sequences come from a woman aged 40 to 50 with acute COVID-19.

This chain connects TRBV4-2 to TRBJ1-5, with 7 bases identical to TRBD1. Germline-derived CDR1 and CDR2 are LGHNA and YNFKEQ. CDR3 length: 16 amino acids. The V and J ends lost 3 bases and 2 bases, in that order; junction bases with no gene match: 7. CDR3 nucleotide sequence: TGTGCCAGCAGCCAGACAGGGACCTCGGGCAATCAGCCCCAGCATTTT. Its protein product is CASSQTGTSGNQPQHF.

The chain joins TRBV7-2 to TRBJ2-7; 11 positions agree with TRBD1. Germline loops: CDR1 SGHTA, CDR2 FQGNSA. V was pared by 6 bases and J by 4 bases, with 8 bases of the junction left unmatched. The CDR3 spans 15 residues. Here the CDR3 DNA reads TGTGCCAGCAGTTGGACAGGGGGCGAGGGGTACGAGCAGTACTTC. The encoded protein is CASSWTGGEGYEQYF.

This sequence joins TRBV19 and TRBJ2-7, with TRBD1 as a possible D gene (5 bases). The germline gives CDR1 LNHDA, CDR2 SQIVND (reference sequence). Trimming removed 5 bases at V and 2 bases at J, with 10 bases between. The CDR3 totals 13 residues. The CDR3 coding sequence is TGTGCCAGTAGTGTGGGGCAGACCTACGAGCAGTACTTC. Residues: CASSVGQTYEQYF.

The chain links TRBV7-9 to TRBJ1-4; TRBD1 aligns across 9 bases. V lost 5 bases, J lost 4 bases, and 5 bases stayed unmatched. CDR3 length: 15 residues. Germline CDR1 reads SEHNR; CDR2 reads FQNEAQ (reference sequence). The CDR3 loop reads CASSPETGGNEKLFF. DNA for the CDR3: TGTGCCAGCAGCCCAGAGACAGGGGGTAATGAAAAACTGTTTTTT. Combining the CDR3 with reference TRBV7-9 and TRBJ1-4 gives the whole variable domain DTGVSQNPRHKITKRGQNVTFRCDPISEHNRLYWYRQTLGQGPEFLTYFQNEAQLEKSRLLSDRFSAERPKGSFSTLEIQRTEQGDSAMYLCASSPETGGNEKLFFGSGTQLSVL.

The chain is built from TRBV7-2 and TRBJ1-3; D remains unclear. The CDR3 contains 15 residues. Trimming took 5 bases from V and 0 from J, leaving 11 bases between them. Germline CDR1 SGHTA, CDR2 FQGNSA. CDR3 bases: TGTGCCAGCAGCCCTCGGTCGAGCTCTGGAAACACCATATATTTT. Translating it yields CASSPRSSSGNTIYF. The whole variable domain, filled in from reference TRBV7-2 and TRBJ1-3, reads GAGVSQSPSNKVTEKGKDVELRCDPISGHTALYWYRQSLGQGLEFLIYFQGNSAPDKSGLPSDRFSAERTGGSVSTLTIQRTQQEDSAVYLCASSPRSSSGNTIYFGEGSWLTVV.

V gene TRBV9 combines with J gene TRBJ1-5; 9 nucleotides agree with TRBD1. J was trimmed by 4 bases and V by 3 bases; bases with no gene match: 5. CDR1 is SGDLS, CDR2 YYNGEE, per germline. This CDR3 is 15 amino acids long. In DNA form, the CDR3 reads TGTGCCAGCAGCGCGACAGGGGGAACAAATCAGCCCCAGCATTTT. This sequence encodes CASSATGGTNQPQHF.

The rearrangement uses TRBV15 and TRBJ2-7; the match to TRBD1 covers 7 bases. CDR3 length: 14 residues. The V gene's germline CDR1 is LNHNV and CDR2 YYDKDF (reference sequence). The V segment lost 1 base and the J segment 2 bases; nucleotides outside the gene matches: 2. In DNA form, the CDR3 reads TGTGCCACCAGCAGAGGGACAGGTCCCTACGAGCAGTACTTC. Its translation is CATSRGTGPYEQYF.